The 5 T cell receptor beta chains below come from one sample, sequenced in a study of cytomegalovirus exposure and HLA in healthy donors. PCR primers comprised 60 Vbeta and 13 Jbeta primers. TCRdb's copy holds only in-frame clones and misses some; the assay was immunoSEQ multiplex PCR. Found here are nearly 200,000 clones, 82% of them singletons; the top ten hold around 6%. Sequencing was performed on PBMCs. The receptors stem from a woman aged 50 to 65 in good health and CMV-seropositive.

This chain connects TRBV9 to TRBJ2-7; perhaps TRBD1 as D (5 bases). V lost 4 bases and J lost 4, with 15 bases in between. Germline CDR1 and CDR2: SGDLS and YYNGEE. The CDR3 spans 14 residues. The CDR3 DNA reads TGTGCCAGCAGCCCCCGCGGTGACAGATACGAGCAGTACTTC. Protein sequence: CASSPRGDRYEQYF.

The chain has TRBV7-6 and TRBJ2-4; D is perhaps TRBD2 (6 bases). Between the trimmed V and J ends, which lost 5 bases and 0 bases, there was a span of 17 bases. The germline gives CDR1 SGHVS, CDR2 FNYEAQ. The CDR3 runs to 17 residues. In DNA form, the CDR3 reads TGTGCCAGCAGCCCGGGGGTGGGGTACCTAGCCAAAAACATTCAGTACTTC. Translating gives CASSPGVGYLAKNIQYF.

The V and J genes are TRBV28 and TRBJ1-1; D is uncertain. Trimming removed 5 bases from V and 5 bases from J, with 15 bases in between. The germline CDR1 and CDR2 sequences are MDHEN and SYDVKM. This CDR3 comprises 14 residues. CDR3 loop: CASSPQVDATEAFF. The CDR3 bases are TGTGCCAGCAGTCCCCAGGTGGATGCGACTGAAGCTTTCTTT.

This clone appeared once. V and J are TRBV9 and TRBJ1-1, with 9 positions matching TRBD1. This CDR3 is built from 16 residues. V was pared by 3 bases and J by 0 bases, with 6 bases of the junction left unmatched. Germline values: CDR1 SGDLS, CDR2 YYNGEE. This chain's CDR3 is CASSAGTGSLNTEAFF. Written as DNA, the CDR3 is TGTGCCAGCAGCGCTGGGACAGGGAGTTTGAACACTGAAGCTTTCTTT.

V usage is TRBV10-3 and J usage is TRBJ2-5, with D unclear. This CDR3 is 14 amino acids long. The V end lost 2 bases, the J end lost 1 base, and 8 bases lay between the germline ends. Per germline, CDR1 ENHRY and CDR2 SYGVKD. This CDR3 is CAISERPVQETQYF. The DNA for the CDR3 is TGTGCCATCAGTGAGCGTCCAGTCCAAGAGACCCAGTACTTC.